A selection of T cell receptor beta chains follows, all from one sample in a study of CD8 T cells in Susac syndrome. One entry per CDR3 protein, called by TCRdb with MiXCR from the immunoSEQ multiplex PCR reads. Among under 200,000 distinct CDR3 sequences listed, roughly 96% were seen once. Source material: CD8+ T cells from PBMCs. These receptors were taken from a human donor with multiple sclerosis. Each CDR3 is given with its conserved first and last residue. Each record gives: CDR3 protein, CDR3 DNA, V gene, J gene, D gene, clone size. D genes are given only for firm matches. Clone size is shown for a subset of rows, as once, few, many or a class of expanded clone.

CDR3: CSARDLPGEGYNEQFF
DNA: TGCAGTGCTAGAGATCTCCCCGGGGAGGGGTACAATGAGCAGTTCTTC
V: TRBV20-1
J: TRBJ2-1
D: TRBD2
size: -

CDR3: CASSQGPGHILSPLHF
DNA: TGCGCCAGCAGCCAAGGACCGGGACATATACTTTCACCCCTCCACTTT
V: TRBV4-1
J: TRBJ1-6
D: -
size: -

CDR3: CASSEWLEGNEQFF
DNA: TGTGCCAGCAGTGAATGGCTCGAGGGCAATGAGCAGTTCTTC
V: TRBV6-1
J: TRBJ2-1
D: -
size: once

CDR3: CASSSGQGGDTQYF
DNA: TGTGCCAGCAGTTCCGGACAGGGCGGAGATACGCAGTATTTT
V: TRBV27
J: TRBJ2-3
D: TRBD1
size: -

CDR3: CASRPKRRRGQSNQPQHF
DNA: TGCGCCAGCAGACCGAAGAGAAGGAGGGGACAAAGCAATCAGCCCCAGCATTTT
V: TRBV23-1
J: TRBJ1-5
D: -
size: -

CDR3: CASSLVRGDTQYF
DNA: TGTGCCAGCAGTTTAGTGCGGGGGGATACGCAGTATTTT
V: TRBV12-3/TRBV12-4
J: TRBJ2-3
D: TRBD2
size: -

CDR3: CASSAAGIGNQPQHF
DNA: TGTGCCAGCAGTGCCGCGGGGATAGGCAATCAGCCCCAGCATTTT
V: TRBV2
J: TRBJ1-5
D: -
size: once

CDR3: CASSFEDANYEQYF
DNA: TGTGCCAGCAGTTTCGAAGATGCAAACTACGAGCAGTACTTC
V: TRBV6-6
J: TRBJ2-7
D: -
size: -

CDR3: CSVGGFDEQYF
DNA: TGCAGCGTTGGTGGGTTCGACGAGCAGTACTTC
V: TRBV29-1
J: TRBJ2-7
D: -
size: -

CDR3: CASSPRDRALGGANVLTF
DNA: TGTGCCAGCAGCCCCCGGGACAGGGCCCTCGGAGGGGCCAACGTCCTGACTTTC
V: TRBV9
J: TRBJ2-6
D: TRBD1
size: -

CDR3: CSVCLAGDYEQYF
DNA: TGCAGCGTTTGTCTAGCGGGGGACTACGAGCAGTACTTC
V: TRBV29-1
J: TRBJ2-7
D: TRBD2
size: -

CDR3: CSALGRGHYQETQYF
DNA: TGCAGTGCTTTAGGGCGGGGACACTATCAAGAGACCCAGTACTTC
V: TRBV20-1
J: TRBJ2-5
D: -
size: -

CDR3: CSAKGSYAYEQYF
DNA: TGCAGTGCTAAGGGGAGTTACGCCTACGAGCAGTACTTC
V: TRBV20-1
J: TRBJ2-7
D: -
size: -

CDR3: CSAKGLAHYEQYF
DNA: TGCAGTGCGAAGGGACTAGCTCACTACGAGCAGTACTTC
V: TRBV20-1
J: TRBJ2-7
D: TRBD2
size: -

CDR3: CASSDGFGYTF
DNA: TGTGCCAGCAGTGATGGGTTTGGCTACACCTTC
V: TRBV25-1
J: TRBJ1-2
D: -
size: -

CDR3: CSVVGDTEAFF
DNA: TGCAGCGTTGTGGGAGACACTGAAGCTTTCTTT
V: TRBV29-1
J: TRBJ1-1
D: -
size: -

CDR3: CSAEGQGLSTDTQYF
DNA: TGCAGTGCAGAGGGACAGGGTCTGAGCACAGATACGCAGTATTTT
V: TRBV20-1
J: TRBJ2-3
D: TRBD1
size: -

CDR3: CASSSSTDTQYF
DNA: TGTGCCAGCAGTTCTAGCACAGATACGCAGTATTTT
V: TRBV12-3/TRBV12-4
J: TRBJ2-3
D: -
size: few

CDR3: CASSQGPDRVGPYEQYF
DNA: TGTGCCAGCAGCCAGGGGCCGGACAGGGTTGGCCCCTACGAGCAGTACTTC
V: TRBV7-9
J: TRBJ2-7
D: TRBD1
size: -

CDR3: CASRTTGTYLEAFF
DNA: TGTGCCAGCAGGACCACAGGGACATATCTTGAAGCTTTCTTT
V: TRBV2
J: TRBJ1-1
D: -
size: -

CDR3: CASSLAFMGGSNEQFF
DNA: TGTGCCAGCAGCTTAGCTTTCATGGGGGGGAGCAATGAGCAGTTCTTC
V: TRBV11-2
J: TRBJ2-1
D: TRBD2
size: -

CDR3: CASRRTCGYTF
DNA: TGTGCCAGCAGGAGAACATGTGGCTACACCTTC
V: TRBV6-5
J: TRBJ1-2
D: -
size: -

CDR3: CASSPTGGYEQYF
DNA: TGTGCCAGCAGCCCCACAGGGGGCTACGAGCAGTACTTC
V: TRBV7-9
J: TRBJ2-7
D: TRBD1
size: few

CDR3: CASSGGQGLRETQYF
DNA: TGTGCCAGCAGCGGGGGACAGGGCCTACGAGAGACCCAGTACTTC
V: TRBV9
J: TRBJ2-5
D: TRBD1
size: -

CDR3: CASSLTGGGVADTQYF
DNA: TGTGCCAGCAGCCTGACCGGAGGTGGGGTCGCAGATACGCAGTATTTT
V: TRBV7-3
J: TRBJ2-3
D: -
size: -

CDR3: CASSPAWGAFGYTF
DNA: TGTGCCAGCAGTCCCGCTTGGGGGGCGTTTGGCTACACCTTC
V: TRBV12-3/TRBV12-4
J: TRBJ1-2
D: -
size: -